The 27 T cell receptor beta chains below come from one sample, sequenced in a study of blood T cell repertoires in COVID-19. Sequenced by immunoSEQ multiplex PCR; TCRdb stores in-frame clones only, minus some. The data hold over 250,000 clones, with 80% to 90% observed a single time. Sequenced sample: peripheral blood. The receptors here all came from a woman aged 50 to 60 with acute or convalescent COVID-19.

The chain uses TRBV7-8 and TRBJ2-7, with TRBD2 matching over 12 bases. The V gene's germline CDR1 is SGHVS and CDR2 FQNEAQ. V lost 1 base, J lost 0 bases, and 4 bases stayed unmatched. The CDR3 spans 17 residues. Here the CDR3 DNA reads TGTGCCAGCAGCTTAGAGGGGGGACTAGCGGGCTCCTACGAGCAGTACTTC. Translation gives CASSLEGGLAGSYEQYF.

This clone was observed a handful of times. Other DNA sequences of this sample code for an identical CDR3. The rearrangement uses TRBV5-4 and TRBJ2-7; 9 bases match TRBD2. CDR1 and CDR2 (germline): SGHNT, YYREEE (reference sequence). The CDR3 has 15 amino acids. V lost 0 bases and J lost 2; bases outside the gene matches: 3. CDR3 nucleotide sequence: TGTGCCAGCAGCTTGGGGGCGGGAGGGCCCTACGAGCAGTACTTC. Translated, it gives CASSLGAGGPYEQYF.

V usage is TRBV27 and J usage is TRBJ1-6; D is unclear. Trimming left V 2 bases short and J 3 bases short, with 5 bases between. This CDR3 region has 14 residues. The germline V gene has CDR1 MNHEY and CDR2 SMNVEV (reference sequence). The CDR3 sequence: CASSLQRYNSPLHF. The DNA of the CDR3 is TGTGCCAGCAGTTTACAGCGCTATAATTCACCCCTCCACTTT.

The chain recombines TRBV3-1 (or the pseudogene TRBV3-2) with TRBJ2-7; 7 positions match TRBD2. This CDR3 spans 14 amino acids. Trimming removed 6 bases from V and 2 bases from J; junction bases left unmatched: 7. Germline V lookup: CDR1 LGHDT, CDR2 YNNKEL (reference sequence). CDR3 nucleotide sequence: TGTGCCAGCAGACTTGGGGGGGGAACCTACGAGCAGTACTTC. It encodes CASRLGGGTYEQYF.

The chain links TRBV7-8 to TRBJ1-2, with 7 bases lining up with TRBD1. This CDR3 comprises 16 residues. J lost 8 bases, V lost 5 bases, and 17 bases had no gene match. Germline lookup yields CDR1 SGHVS and CDR2 FQNEAQ. The CDR3 DNA sequence: TGTGCCAGCAGCCCGGCTGAAGGGGGCGTGAGAGAAGGCTACACCTTC. Amino acid sequence: CASSPAEGGVREGYTF.

V usage is TRBV9 and J usage is TRBJ1-1; D unresolved. V was pared by 4 bases and J by 1 base, with 14 bases between. The CDR3 spans 15 residues. Germline-derived CDR1 and CDR2 are SGDLS and YYNGEE. CDR3 in amino acids: CASSLRAGGNTEAFF. The CDR3 DNA reads TGTGCCAGCAGCCTAAGGGCGGGCGGGAACACTGAAGCTTTCTTT. Full variable domain (rest looked up from reference TRBV9 and TRBJ1-1): DSGVTQTPKHLITATGQRVTLRCSPRSGDLSVYWYQQSLDQGLQFLIQYYNGEERAKGNILERFSAQQFPDLHSELNLSSLELGDSALYFCASSLRAGGNTEAFFGQGTRLTVV.

The V call is TRBV3-1 (or the pseudogene TRBV3-2), the J call TRBJ1-2; tentative D call: TRBD1 (6 bases). Trimming left V 4 bases short and J 5 bases short, with 8 bases between. CDR1 and CDR2 (germline): LGHDT, YNNKEL (reference sequence). CDR3 length equals 12 residues. CDR3 loop: CASSPRGYGYTF. The CDR3, as DNA: TGTGCCAGCAGCCCGAGGGGGTATGGCTACACCTTC.

This rearrangement joins TRBV27 to TRBJ2-7; TRBD1 matches at 8 bases. CDR3 length: 18 residues. CDR1 is MNHEY, CDR2 SMNVEV, per germline (reference sequence). The junction had 12 bases not matched to a gene; V was cut back by 1 base and J by 1 base. The CDR3 DNA is TGTGCCAGCAGTTTATTTTCCCCCCATCGGACAGGGTCCTACGAGCAGTACTTC. The encoded protein is CASSLFSPHRTGSYEQYF.

The rearrangement uses TRBV5-1 and TRBJ2-5, with D maybe TRBD2 (5 bases). Germline V gene sequence: CDR1 SGHRS, CDR2 YFSETQ. This CDR3 region has 12 residues. The germline V and J ends were trimmed by 2 bases and 3 bases, with 5 bases remaining between them. For the CDR3, the DNA is TGCGCCAGCAGCTTCGGGGAAGAGACCCAGTACTTC. Translating it yields CASSFGEETQYF.

The chain employs TRBV28 and TRBJ2-1, with D tentatively TRBD1 (7 bases). Trimming stripped 9 bases from V and 0 bases from J, with 21 bases between. The CDR3 runs 17 residues. Germline lookup yields CDR1 MDHEN and CDR2 SYDVKM. The CDR3 region is CASGDSRPGVSYNEQFF. In DNA form, the CDR3 reads TGTGCCAGTGGGGACAGCCGGCCGGGAGTCTCCTACAATGAGCAGTTCTTC.

The genes are TRBV28 and TRBJ2-5, with 7 bases lining up with TRBD1. The CDR3 has 13 amino acids. V was clipped by 3 bases and J by 7 bases; unmatched bases: 5. Germline V gene lookup returns CDR1 MDHEN and CDR2 SYDVKM. CDR3 sequence: CASSFDRVMTQYF. The CDR3 nucleotides are TGTGCCAGCAGTTTTGACAGGGTCATGACCCAGTACTTC.

The rearrangement uses TRBV7-9 and TRBJ1-6; TRBD1 might be the D (5 bases). The CDR3 length is 15 residues. With 5 bases removed from V and 10 bases from J, the gap between germline ends came to 18 bases. CDR1 is SEHNR and CDR2 is FQNEAQ in the germline V gene (reference sequence). The DNA of the CDR3 is TGTGCCAGCAGCCTCCGAGGGCAGGGAGGGTCACCCCTCCACTTT. This translates into CASSLRGQGGSPLHF.

V is TRBV14 and J is TRBJ2-7; 9 bases line up with TRBD2. Germline V lookup: CDR1 SGHDN, CDR2 FVKESK. V was pared by 1 base and J by 5 bases, with 6 bases of the junction left unmatched. CDR3 length equals 15 residues. The CDR3 loop is CASSQGGSGGNEQYF. The CDR3, as DNA: TGTGCCAGCAGCCAAGGGGGTAGCGGGGGAAACGAGCAGTACTTC.

The rearrangement links TRBV7-6 to TRBJ2-7, with TRBD2 identical over 7 bases. This CDR3 region has 16 residues. Germline lookup yields CDR1 SGHVS and CDR2 FNYEAQ. V lost 1 base, J lost 2 bases, and 8 bases stayed unmatched. The CDR3 coding sequence is TGTGCCAGCAGCTTAGTGGTTTCAGGGACTACCTACGAGCAGTACTTC. Protein sequence: CASSLVVSGTTYEQYF.

Only a few counts were recorded for this clone. V and J are TRBV30 and TRBJ2-7; no definite D call. Germline V lookup: CDR1 GTSNPN, CDR2 SVGIG (reference sequence). The CDR3 loop spans 12 amino acids. Between the trimmed V and J ends, which lost 3 bases and 7 bases, there was a span of 13 bases. The CDR3 sequence: CAWSRLAREQYF. For the CDR3, the DNA is TGTGCCTGGAGCCGTCTGGCGAGGGAGCAGTACTTC.

V is TRBV4-1 and J is TRBJ2-7; 9 bases line up with TRBD1. Germline V gene lookup returns CDR1 MGHRA and CDR2 YSYEKL. V lost 3 bases, J lost 4 bases, and 7 bases stayed unmatched. The CDR3 length is 15 residues. The DNA of the CDR3 is TGCGCCAGCAGCCAGGTCCGGGACAGGGTGTACGAGCAGTACTTC. This translates into CASSQVRDRVYEQYF.

The chain uses TRBV14 and TRBJ2-7; TRBD1 matches at 9 bases. V trimming: 5 bases; J trimming: 3 bases; junction bases outside the gene matches: 2. The CDR3 consists of 13 residues. The V gene's germline CDR1 is SGHDN and CDR2 FVKESK. CDR3 loop: CASSWDRDYEQYF. The CDR3 nucleotides read TGTGCCAGCAGCTGGGACAGGGACTACGAGCAGTACTTC.

This chain joins TRBV28 and TRBJ1-5; D not resolved. The CDR3 is made up of 15 amino acids. Germline CDR1 reads MDHEN; CDR2 reads SYDVKM. V was cut by 1 base and J by 3 bases, with 10 bases left in between. CDR3 residues: CASSLSHSINQPQHF. The CDR3 DNA follows: TGTGCCAGCAGTTTATCCCATTCCATCAATCAGCCCCAGCATTTT.

The chain combines TRBV3-1 (or the pseudogene TRBV3-2) with TRBJ1-3; D not certain. Germline-derived CDR1 and CDR2 are LGHDT and YNNKEL (reference sequence). V shed 4 bases and J shed 5 bases, with 12 bases lying between them. The CDR3 spans 14 residues. The CDR3 loop is CASSPPGDRNTIYF. DNA of the CDR3: TGTGCCAGCAGCCCTCCGGGAGACCGAAACACCATATATTTT.

J is TRBJ2-5 and V is TRBV4-2; 9 bases agree with TRBD2. V trimming: 4 bases; J trimming: 4 bases; junction bases outside the gene matches: 13. The germline CDR1 and CDR2 sequences are LGHNA and YNFKEQ. This CDR3 is built from 17 residues. The CDR3 loop is CASSRDLLAGTGETQYF. The CDR3 nucleotides read TGTGCCAGCAGCCGGGATCTTCTAGCGGGAACTGGAGAGACCCAGTACTTC.

This sequence joins TRBV19 and TRBJ2-1; 8 positions match TRBD1. V shed 7 bases and J 6 bases; nucleotides not matched to a gene: 8. In germline, CDR1 is LNHDA, CDR2 SQIVND (reference sequence). The CDR3 is 14 residues long. CDR3 DNA sequence: TGTGCCAGTACCCAAGGGGACAGGCTCAATGAGCAGTTCTTC. It is translated as CASTQGDRLNEQFF.

This chain connects TRBV28 to TRBJ2-3; 7 bases agree with TRBD2. The CDR3 sequence is 16 residues long. Unmatched junction bases numbered 10, after V lost 5 bases and J lost 2 bases. The V gene's germline CDR1 is MDHEN and CDR2 SYDVKM. CDR3 in DNA: TGTGCCAGCAGTCTCGTGGGGGGGGTTGACACAGATACGCAGTATTTT. This codes for CASSLVGGVDTDTQYF.

The rearrangement joins TRBV28 to TRBJ1-5; perhaps TRBD1 as D (5 bases). Germline V CDR1 and CDR2: MDHEN, SYDVKM. The ends were cut back, 6 bases at V and 6 bases at J, with 15 bases in the middle. The CDR3 consists of 14 residues. The CDR3: CASSLGGRVQPQHF. In DNA form, the CDR3 reads TGTGCCAGCAGCCTGGGGGGACGAGTTCAGCCCCAGCATTTT. The full variable domain, completed using reference TRBV28 and TRBJ1-5, is DVKVTQSSRYLVKRTGEKVFLECVQDMDHENMFWYRQDPGLGLRLIYFSYDVKMKEKGDIPEGYSVSREKKERFSLILESASTNQTSMYLCASSLGGRVQPQHFGDGTRLSIL.

This chain uses TRBV4-1 with TRBJ2-5; D perhaps matches TRBD1 (5 bases). This CDR3 is built from 13 residues. CDR1 is MGHRA and CDR2 is YSYEKL in the germline V gene. V gave up 4 bases and J gave up 3 bases, with 9 bases separating them. The CDR3 sequence: CASSPDSEETQYF. The CDR3 DNA follows: TGCGCCAGCAGCCCTGACAGCGAAGAGACCCAGTACTTC.

The J gene is TRBJ1-6, the V gene TRBV27; the D is unclear. The ends were cut back, 9 bases at V and 10 bases at J, with 19 bases in the middle. The CDR3 contains 14 residues. CDR1 is MNHEY, CDR2 SMNVEV, per germline (reference sequence). The CDR3 nucleotides are TGTGCCAGAAAAGACACGGTTGCCAAGTCACCCCTCCACTTT. Protein sequence: CARKDTVAKSPLHF.

The genes are TRBV4-3 and TRBJ2-2; 8 nucleotides match TRBD2. CDR1 is LGHNA and CDR2 is YSLEER in the germline V gene. This CDR3 region has 14 residues. V shed 3 bases and J 4 bases; nucleotides not matched to a gene: 1. Written as DNA, the CDR3 is TGCGCCAGCAGCCATACTAGCGGCACCGGGGAGCTGTTTTTT. Protein: CASSHTSGTGELFF.

V gene TRBV7-2 combines with J gene TRBJ2-7; TRBD2 is a possible D gene (6 bases). The CDR3 spans 15 residues. CDR1 is SGHTA, CDR2 FQGNSA, per germline. Trimming took off 2 bases at V and 4 bases at J, with 15 bases between the two ends. Here the CDR3 reads CASSLQGLLSYEQYF. The CDR3 bases are TGTGCCAGCAGCTTACAGGGACTCCTCTCTTACGAGCAGTACTTC.